These 19 T cell receptor beta chains originate from one sample sequenced in a study of T cells in Graves' hyperthyroidism and ophthalmopathy. There were TCR beta CDR3 regions amplified from RNA transcripts. The HTBI primer set drove a first-round RT-PCR of the TCR CDR3. TCRdb reprocessed the multiplex PCR reads with MiXCR, giving one entry per CDR3 protein. The sample has 600,000 to 900,000 distinct CDR3 sequences; less than 20% are singletons. The material sequenced was blood. The receptors come from a young man with Graves' hyperthyroidism.

A remark on this clonotype: At one of its ends the junction is not consistent with the germline gene, which may arise from a read error. CDR3 sequence: CNASDGANYGYTF. The CDR3 bases are TGCAATGCTAGTGACGGGGCGAACTATGGCTACACCTTC. V gene TRBV20-1 combines with J gene TRBJ1-2; D possibly corresponds to TRBD1 (5 bases). Germline CDR1 DFQATT, CDR2 SNEGSKA (reference sequence). The CDR3 has 13 residues.

The chain carries TRBV28 and TRBJ1-1, with TRBD1 matching over 10 bases. V was pared by 6 bases and J by 4 bases, with 17 bases of the junction left unmatched. Germline V gives CDR1 MDHEN, CDR2 SYDVKM. The CDR3 loop spans 18 amino acids. The CDR3 here is CASSPTGGKFDSITEAFF. The CDR3 DNA reads as TGTGCCAGCAGCCCGACAGGGGGCAAATTTGATAGCATCACTGAAGCTTTCTTT. The full variable domain, rest sourced from reference TRBV28 and TRBJ1-1, is DVKVTQSSRYLVKRTGEKVFLECVQDMDHENMFWYRQDPGLGLRLIYFSYDVKMKEKGDIPEGYSVSREKKERFSLILESASTNQTSMYLCASSPTGGKFDSITEAFFGQGTRLTVV.

In this sample, this clonotype turned up many times. The chain is built from TRBV12-3 or TRBV12-4 and TRBJ2-5, with 7 bases lining up with TRBD2. This CDR3 has 15 amino acids. V shed 6 bases, J shed 2 bases, and the junction held 9 bases outside the gene matches. CDR3 DNA: TGTGCCAGCAGGACCTTAGGGCGGGAGCAAGAGACCCAGTACTTC. This codes for CASRTLGREQETQYF.

This clonotype turned up a few times. This chain joins TRBV20-1 and TRBJ2-1; 7 nucleotides match TRBD2. Unmatched junction bases numbered 14, after V lost 5 bases and J lost 7 bases. This CDR3 is built from 15 residues. Germline V gives CDR1 DFQATT, CDR2 SNEGSKA (reference sequence). In DNA, the CDR3 is TGCAGTGCTCCTCGCCGCGTGCGGGAGTGGAATGAGCAGTTCTTC. Its protein product is CSAPRRVREWNEQFF.

V and J are TRBV28 and TRBJ1-1; 8 positions agree with TRBD1. The germline CDR1 and CDR2 sequences are MDHEN and SYDVKM. The ends lost 5 bases at V and 2 bases at J; junction bases unmatched: 7. There are 15 residues in the CDR3. The CDR3 DNA reads as TGTGCCAGCAGTCCATCCGGACAGGGAAACACTGAAGCTTTCTTT. Amino acid sequence: CASSPSGQGNTEAFF. Based on the CDR3 plus reference TRBV28 and TRBJ1-1, the full variable domain is DVKVTQSSRYLVKRTGEKVFLECVQDMDHENMFWYRQDPGLGLRLIYFSYDVKMKEKGDIPEGYSVSREKKERFSLILESASTNQTSMYLCASSPSGQGNTEAFFGQGTRLTVV.

There are a few counts of this clonotype. The chain carries TRBV5-6 and TRBJ1-1; D may be TRBD1 (6 bases). Germline CDR1 is SGHDT and CDR2 is YYEEEE. V was trimmed by 4 bases and J by 5 bases, leaving 21 bases between them. The CDR3 totals 16 residues. The CDR3, as DNA: TGTGCCAGCAGCGAGGGAATGGTAGGGGGTCGAACTGAAGCTTTCTTT. Protein sequence: CASSEGMVGGRTEAFF.

The rearrangement joins TRBV20-1 to TRBJ2-7; TRBD1 matches at 11 bases. Per germline, CDR1 DFQATT and CDR2 SNEGSKA (reference sequence). This CDR3 is 12 amino acids long. The CDR3, as DNA: TGCAGCTTCTGGGGACAGGGGGACGAGCAGTACTTC. Its protein product is CSFWGQGDEQYF.

The chain uses TRBV6-1 and TRBJ2-2, with D hard to call. The CDR3 has 13 residues. Trimming stripped 6 bases from V and 6 bases from J, with 11 bases between. Germline V gene sequence: CDR1 MNHNS, CDR2 SASEGT. The CDR3 sequence: CASSQEFAGELFF. In DNA form, the CDR3 reads TGTGCCAGCAGCCAGGAGTTCGCCGGGGAGCTGTTTTTT.

In its sample, this clonotype was seen many times. The rearrangement uses TRBV7-9 and TRBJ2-2; 7 positions match TRBD1. The CDR3 sequence is 12 residues long. Looked up from germline, CDR1 is SEHNR and CDR2 is FQNEAQ (reference sequence). Trimming at V came to 9 bases and at J to 4 bases, leaving 2 bases not matched to a gene. This chain's CDR3 is CARTGPTGELFF. In DNA, the CDR3 is TGTGCCAGGACAGGGCCCACCGGGGAGCTGTTTTTT.

V is TRBV6-5 and J is TRBJ2-2; D gene uncertain. The CDR3 runs 15 residues. The V gene lost 1 base and the J gene lost 8 bases, with 14 bases spanning the gap. Per the germline V gene, CDR1 is MNHEY and CDR2 is SVGAGI. The CDR3 spells CASSYFAGLTGELFF. The CDR3 DNA reads as TGTGCCAGCAGTTACTTCGCCGGTTTAACGGGGGAGCTGTTTTTT.

The sample holds a few counts of this clonotype. The rearrangement links TRBV5-4 to TRBJ2-1; a weak D match, TRBD1 (6 bases). The CDR3 runs 16 residues. Trimming pared 4 bases from V and 0 bases from J, leaving 14 bases between. The germline V gene encodes CDR1 SGHNT and CDR2 YYREEE (reference sequence). CDR3 region: CASSSVGTNSYNEQFF. The CDR3 bases are TGTGCCAGCAGCAGCGTAGGGACAAACTCCTACAATGAGCAGTTCTTC.

This clonotype was detected many times. CDR3 sequence: CASSQGESEQYF. CDR3 in DNA: TGTGCCAGCAGCCAAGGGGAAAGCGAGCAGTACTTC. V is TRBV4-2 and J is TRBJ2-7; the D is unclear. V was pared by 1 base and J by 6 bases, with 7 bases between. The CDR3 is 12 residues long. The germline gives CDR1 LGHNA, CDR2 YNFKEQ.

V and J are TRBV4-1 and TRBJ2-5; 7 bases are a match to TRBD2. Trimming at V came to 0 bases and at J to 1 base, leaving 5 bases not matched to a gene. Germline values: CDR1 MGHRA, CDR2 YSYEKL. The CDR3 sequence is 16 residues long. For the CDR3, the DNA is TGCGCCAGCAGCCAAGAGGGACTAACGGCCCAAGAGACCCAGTACTTC. It translates to CASSQEGLTAQETQYF.

The CDR3 nucleotides are TGTGCCATCAGTGAGTCGAGTAACAGGAAGATACCCGCAACTAATGAAAAACTGTTTTTT. Protein product: CAISESSNRKIPATNEKLFF. V and J are TRBV10-3 and TRBJ1-4, with TRBD1 as a possible D gene (5 bases). V lost 0 bases to trimming and J lost 0 bases, with 20 bases between them. The length of the CDR3 is 20 residues. Germline V CDR1 and CDR2: ENHRY, SYGVKD.

In its sample, this clonotype was seen a few times. The rearrangement links TRBV10-2 to TRBJ1-5; no firm D call. Deletions cut 4 bases from V and 4 bases from J, with 5 bases between. In germline, CDR1 is WSHSY, CDR2 SAAADI. The CDR3 has 12 residues. The CDR3: CASSAANQPQHF. DNA of the CDR3: TGCGCCAGCAGTGCAGCAAATCAGCCCCAGCATTTT.

This clonotype has just a few counts. The genes are TRBV18 and TRBJ2-3; 10 bases are a match to TRBD2. This CDR3 contains 14 residues. The J segment lost 0 bases and the V segment lost 8 bases, leaving 2 bases of the junction unmatched. The germline V gene has CDR1 KGHSH and CDR2 LQKENI. CDR3 coding DNA: TGTGCCAGCAGCGGGAGGGCCAGCACAGATACGCAGTATTTT. Protein product: CASSGRASTDTQYF.

This clonotype was found a few times. The chain uses TRBV3-1 and TRBJ2-7, with 11 bases identical to TRBD2. Unmatched junction bases numbered 6, after V lost 1 base and J lost 4 bases. The CDR3 loop spans 16 amino acids. The V gene's germline CDR1 is LGHDT and CDR2 YNNKEL (reference sequence). The CDR3 protein is CASSQAGTSGRYEQYF. DNA of the CDR3: TGTGCCAGCAGCCAAGCGGGAACTAGCGGGAGATACGAGCAGTACTTC.

This rearrangement joins TRBV20-1 to TRBJ2-3, with 11 bases aligning to TRBD1. J lost 3 bases, V lost 6 bases, and 8 bases had no gene match. CDR1 and CDR2 from the germline V gene are DFQATT and SNEGSKA (reference sequence). The CDR3 contains 15 residues. This CDR3 reads CSALGQGAGTDTQYF. DNA of the CDR3: TGCAGTGCCCTCGGACAGGGGGCAGGGACAGATACGCAGTATTTT.

This clonotype was seen at least ten times. The chain employs TRBV7-9 and TRBJ1-2; no clear D gene. This CDR3 is 15 amino acids long. Trimming stripped 2 bases from V and 2 bases from J, with 12 bases between. Germline V gene data show CDR1 as SEHNR and CDR2 as FQNEAQ (reference sequence). The CDR3 DNA sequence: TGTGCCAGCAGCTTATGGGAGGGAGGGAACTATGGCTACACCTTC. This codes for CASSLWEGGNYGYTF.